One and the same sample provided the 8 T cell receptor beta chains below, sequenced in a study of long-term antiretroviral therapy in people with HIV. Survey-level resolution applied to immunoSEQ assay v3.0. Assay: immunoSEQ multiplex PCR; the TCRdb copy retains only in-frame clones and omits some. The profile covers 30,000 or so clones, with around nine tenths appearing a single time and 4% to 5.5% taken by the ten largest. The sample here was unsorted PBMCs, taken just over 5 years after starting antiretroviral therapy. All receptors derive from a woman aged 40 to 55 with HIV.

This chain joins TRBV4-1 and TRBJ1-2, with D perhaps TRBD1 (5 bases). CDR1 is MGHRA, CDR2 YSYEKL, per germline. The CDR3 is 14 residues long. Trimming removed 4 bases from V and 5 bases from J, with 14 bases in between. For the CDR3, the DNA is TGCGCCAGCAGCCGAGCAGGGATGGAATATGGCTACACCTTC. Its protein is CASSRAGMEYGYTF.

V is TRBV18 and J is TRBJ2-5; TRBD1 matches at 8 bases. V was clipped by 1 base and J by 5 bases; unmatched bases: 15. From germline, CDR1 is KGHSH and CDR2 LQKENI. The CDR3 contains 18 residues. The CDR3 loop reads CASSPLGTGRQVVETQYF. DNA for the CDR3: TGTGCCAGCTCACCACTAGGGACAGGAAGACAAGTTGTCGAGACCCAGTACTTC.

The CDR3: CASSSGPSSYNEQFF. The CDR3 nucleotides read TGTGCCAGCAGCTCCGGACCGAGCTCCTACAATGAGCAGTTCTTC. The genes are TRBV7-9 and TRBJ2-1; D is unclear. Trimming cost V 4 bases and J 0 bases, with 10 bases left between them. CDR3 length: 15 amino acids. Germline loops: CDR1 SEHNR, CDR2 FQNEAQ (reference sequence).

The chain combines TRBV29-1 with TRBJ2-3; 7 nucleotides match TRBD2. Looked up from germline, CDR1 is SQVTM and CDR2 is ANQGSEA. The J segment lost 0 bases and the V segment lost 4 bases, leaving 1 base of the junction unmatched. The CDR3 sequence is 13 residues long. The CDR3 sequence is CSVGSGSTDTQYF. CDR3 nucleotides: TGCAGCGTTGGTAGCGGGAGCACAGATACGCAGTATTTT.

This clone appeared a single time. CDR3 nucleotides: TGTGCCTGGAGTGTTGCGTCTAAGAACACCGGGGAGCTGTTTTTT. Residues: CAWSVASKNTGELFF. This chain joins TRBV30 and TRBJ2-2; D is unclear. CDR1 and CDR2 (germline): GTSNPN, SVGIG (reference sequence). The CDR3 length is 15 residues. Trimming took off 0 bases at V and 1 base at J, with 9 bases between the two ends.

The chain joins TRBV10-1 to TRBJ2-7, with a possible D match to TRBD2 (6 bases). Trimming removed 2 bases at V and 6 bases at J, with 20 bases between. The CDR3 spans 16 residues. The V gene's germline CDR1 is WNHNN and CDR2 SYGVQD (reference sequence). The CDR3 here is CASSEDPVTRSVEQYF. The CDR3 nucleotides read TGCGCCAGCAGTGAGGACCCGGTGACTAGGTCTGTCGAGCAGTACTTC.

CDR3 region: CASSIGPGREFSGANVLTF. The CDR3 coding sequence is TGTGCCAGTAGTATAGGACCGGGACGGGAATTCTCTGGGGCCAACGTCCTGACTTTC. V and J are TRBV19 and TRBJ2-6; D is tentatively TRBD1 or TRBD2 (5 bases each). CDR1 and CDR2 from the germline V gene are LNHDA and SQIVND (reference sequence). Trimming left V 1 base short and J 0 bases short, with 16 bases between. The CDR3 runs 19 residues.

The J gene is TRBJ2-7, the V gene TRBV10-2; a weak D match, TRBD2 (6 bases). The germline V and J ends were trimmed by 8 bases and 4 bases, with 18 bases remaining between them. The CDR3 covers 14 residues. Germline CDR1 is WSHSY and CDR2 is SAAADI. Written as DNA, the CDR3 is TGCGCCAGCCAACCACTGGGGAGCGGGTACGAGCAGTACTTC. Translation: CASQPLGSGYEQYF.